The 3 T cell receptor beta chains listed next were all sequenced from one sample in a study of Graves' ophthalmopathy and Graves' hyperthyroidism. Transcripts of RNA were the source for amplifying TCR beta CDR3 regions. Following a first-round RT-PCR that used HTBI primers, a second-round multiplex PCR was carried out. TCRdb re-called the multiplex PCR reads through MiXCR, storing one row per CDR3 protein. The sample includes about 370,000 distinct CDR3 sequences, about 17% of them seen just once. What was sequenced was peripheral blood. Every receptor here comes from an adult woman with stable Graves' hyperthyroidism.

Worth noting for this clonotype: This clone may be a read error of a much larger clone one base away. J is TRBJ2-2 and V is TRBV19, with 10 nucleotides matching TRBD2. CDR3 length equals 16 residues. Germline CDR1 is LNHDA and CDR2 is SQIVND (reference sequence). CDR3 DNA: TGTGCCAGTAGTCCAGCGGGAGGGGGCCCCACCGGGGAGCTGCTTTTT. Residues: CASSPAGGGPTGELLF.

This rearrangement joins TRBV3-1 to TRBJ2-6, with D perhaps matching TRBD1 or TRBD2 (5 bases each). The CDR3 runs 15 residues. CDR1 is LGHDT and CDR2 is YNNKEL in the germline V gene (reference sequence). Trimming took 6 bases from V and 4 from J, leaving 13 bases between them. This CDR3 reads CASSQPGRGANVLTF. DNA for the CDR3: TGTGCCAGCAGTCAACCGGGACGAGGGGCCAACGTCCTGACTTTC.

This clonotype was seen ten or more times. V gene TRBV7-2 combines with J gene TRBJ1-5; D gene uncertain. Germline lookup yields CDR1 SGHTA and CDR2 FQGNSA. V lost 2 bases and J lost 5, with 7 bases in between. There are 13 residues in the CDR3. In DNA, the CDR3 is TGTGCCAGCAGCTTAAATCAATATCAGCCCCAGCATTTT. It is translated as CASSLNQYQPQHF.